These 25 T cell receptor beta chains were all obtained from the same sample, sequenced in a study of cytomegalovirus exposure and HLA in healthy donors. PCR amplification relied on 60 Vbeta primers (plus 13 Jbeta primers). TCRdb's copy holds only in-frame clones and misses some; the assay was immunoSEQ multiplex PCR. The table shows 150,000 or so clones, with around 83% occurring only once. The sequenced sample was PBMCs. These receptors were collected from a man in his fifties in good health and CMV-seropositive.

The gene calls are TRBV10-2 and TRBJ2-7; D might be TRBD1 (6 bases). The CDR3 is 13 amino acids. The germline gives CDR1 WSHSY, CDR2 SAAADI. V was trimmed by 6 bases and J by 2 bases, leaving 11 bases between them. Written as DNA, the CDR3 is TGCGCCAGCAGCTGGGGGCGCGCCTACGAGCAGTACGTC. Residues: CASSWGRAYEQYV.

The chain carries TRBV27 and TRBJ1-5; TRBD1 agrees at 8 bases. V trimming: 3 bases; J trimming: 6 bases; junction bases outside the gene matches: 10. The CDR3 is 16 amino acids. Germline CDR1 and CDR2: MNHEY and SMNVEV (reference sequence). CDR3 nucleotides: TGTGCCAGCAGTTTTTCGACAGGACAGGGAATTCAGCCCCAGCATTTT. Residues: CASSFSTGQGIQPQHF.

The J gene is TRBJ2-1, the V gene TRBV29-1, with 8 nucleotides matching TRBD2. This CDR3 is built from 16 residues. Germline CDR1 and CDR2: SQVTM and ANQGSEA. V lost 5 bases to trimming and J lost 8 bases; unmatched junction nucleotides: 17. The CDR3 coding sequence is TGCAGCGTTCCGCTGCGGGCGGGGGGCTCGGGGGATGAGCAGTTCTTC. It yields the protein CSVPLRAGGSGDEQFF.

The rearrangement uses TRBV5-1 and TRBJ2-4, with D possibly TRBD2 on 6 matching bases. Germline V gene data show CDR1 as SGHRS and CDR2 as YFSETQ. V was trimmed by 3 bases and J by 1 base, leaving 14 bases between them. CDR3 length equals 16 residues. Here the CDR3 DNA reads TGCGCCAGCAGCTCTCTACCGGGAGCCGCCAAAAACATTCAGTACTTC. Protein product: CASSSLPGAAKNIQYF.

Concerning this clone: Germline and junction disagree at one end, which may indicate a read error. V and J are TRBV29-1 and TRBJ2-5, with no clear D. The V gene's germline CDR1 is SQVTM and CDR2 ANQGSEA. The CDR3 has 12 amino acids. The CDR3 DNA reads as TGCAGCGTTGGAGGCTTCCAAGGGACCCAGTACTTC. Residues: CSVGGFQGTQYF.

The V gene is TRBV18, the J gene TRBJ2-1, with 8 bases identical to TRBD2. The trim removed 1 base at V and 5 bases at J, leaving 7 bases unmatched. CDR1 KGHSH and CDR2 LQKENI come from the germline V gene. The CDR3 totals 16 residues. CDR3 amino acids: CASSPRGSGTHNEQFF. In DNA form, the CDR3 reads TGTGCCAGCTCACCACGAGGTAGCGGGACCCACAATGAGCAGTTCTTC.

The chain is built from TRBV5-4 and TRBJ2-5; 10 bases map to TRBD2. This CDR3 is built from 17 residues. Germline V gene data show CDR1 as SGHNT and CDR2 as YYREEE (reference sequence). V shed 0 bases and J 4 bases; nucleotides not matched to a gene: 9. In DNA, the CDR3 is TGTGCCAGCAGCTTGGCTGCTAGCGGGGGATTAGGAGAGACCCAGTACTTC. It yields the protein CASSLAASGGLGETQYF.

This rearrangement joins TRBV5-1 to TRBJ2-2; 8 positions agree with TRBD2. This CDR3 is 16 amino acids long. The V gene's germline CDR1 is SGHRS and CDR2 YFSETQ. Trimming cost V 5 bases and J 5 bases; bases outside gene matches: 11. The CDR3 is CASRSPSGSLTGELFF. In DNA form, the CDR3 reads TGCGCCAGCAGGTCGCCGAGCGGGAGTCTTACCGGGGAGCTGTTTTTT.

V usage is TRBV11-3 and J usage is TRBJ1-1; D ambiguous. This CDR3 spans 11 amino acids. Trimming pared 3 bases from V and 5 bases from J, leaving 4 bases between. Germline CDR1 and CDR2: SGHNT and YENEEA. For the CDR3, the DNA is TGTGCCAGCAGCTTGAGGACTGAAGCTTTCTTT. The encoded protein is CASSLRTEAFF.

This clone was observed a handful of times. The rearrangement links TRBV27 to TRBJ2-1, with 10 bases matching TRBD2. The CDR3 is made up of 14 amino acids. Germline V lookup: CDR1 MNHEY, CDR2 SMNVEV (reference sequence). The V segment lost 4 bases and the J segment 10 bases; nucleotides outside the gene matches: 7. This CDR3 is CASSYSGGAGEQFF. CDR3 nucleotide sequence: TGTGCCAGCAGTTACAGCGGGGGGGCAGGAGAGCAGTTCTTC.

The rearrangement uses TRBV19 and TRBJ2-7, with unresolved D. Trimming removed 3 bases at V and 3 bases at J, with 12 bases between. Germline V gene data show CDR1 as LNHDA and CDR2 as SQIVND (reference sequence). The CDR3 covers 14 residues. DNA of the CDR3: TGTGCCAGTAGTATGTCAGCGTCCGTCTACGAGCAGTACTTC. This encodes CASSMSASVYEQYF.

The V gene is TRBV6-4, the J gene TRBJ1-1, with a tentative D call TRBD1 (5 bases). The CDR3 loop spans 13 amino acids. From germline, CDR1 is MRHNA and CDR2 SNTAGT. Trimming left V 4 bases short and J 1 base short, with 7 bases between. DNA for the CDR3: TGTGCCAGCAGTGGCCAGGGGAACACTGAAGCTTTCTTT. Translating gives CASSGQGNTEAFF.

V and J are TRBV6-5 and TRBJ2-5; 8 nucleotides line up with TRBD2. V dropped 1 base and J dropped 1; count of bases not matched to a gene: 5. Germline V gene sequence: CDR1 MNHEY, CDR2 SVGAGI. The length of the CDR3 is 16 residues. The CDR3: CASSYYGAGGQETQYF. The CDR3 DNA follows: TGTGCCAGCAGTTACTATGGTGCGGGGGGCCAAGAGACCCAGTACTTC.

The genes are TRBV6-1 and TRBJ2-1, with D unclear. There are 13 residues in the CDR3. V lost 1 base and J 11 bases, leaving 12 bases between the germline ends. CDR1 and CDR2 from the germline V gene are MNHNS and SASEGT. The CDR3 reads CASSEGPLRKQFF. CDR3 sequence (DNA): TGTGCCAGCAGTGAAGGGCCCTTGAGGAAGCAGTTCTTC.

V gene TRBV15 combines with J gene TRBJ1-5, with D tentatively TRBD1 (6 bases). CDR3 length: 15 amino acids. Germline loops: CDR1 LNHNV, CDR2 YYDKDF (reference sequence). V lost 8 bases and J 0 bases, leaving 14 bases between the germline ends. This CDR3 is CATARGSNSNQPQHF. The CDR3 DNA reads as TGTGCCACCGCAAGGGGGTCGAATAGCAATCAGCCCCAGCATTTT. Full variable domain (remainder filled in from reference TRBV15 and TRBJ1-5): DAMVIQNPRYQVTQFGKPVTLSCSQTLNHNVMYWYQQKSSQAPKLLFHYYDKDFNNEADTPDNFQSRRPNTSFCFLDIRSPGLGDTAMYLCATARGSNSNQPQHFGDGTRLSIL.

The J gene is TRBJ2-7, the V gene TRBV5-8, with 11 positions matching TRBD1. Germline CDR1 and CDR2: SGHTS and YDEGEE. Unmatched junction bases numbered 4, after V lost 4 bases and J lost 1 base. The CDR3 length is 15 residues. The CDR3 bases are TGTGCCAGCAGCATCGGGACAGGGGGGTCCTACGAGCAGTACGTC. Translating it yields CASSIGTGGSYEQYV.

The rearrangement uses TRBV15 and TRBJ2-1; a possible D gene is TRBD1 (6 bases). Germline V gene lookup returns CDR1 LNHNV and CDR2 YYDKDF (reference sequence). V lost 6 bases and J 4 bases, leaving 10 bases between the germline ends. The CDR3 is 13 amino acids. The CDR3 nucleotides read TGTGCCACCAGTATCGGACAGTACAATGAGCAGTTCTTC. Amino acid sequence: CATSIGQYNEQFF.

This clone was observed a handful of times. The chain is built from TRBV10-3 and TRBJ2-3; possible D gene TRBD2, 7 bases. The CDR3 extends over 15 amino acids. The V end was cut by 10 bases, the J end by 2 bases, with 19 bases between. CDR1 ENHRY and CDR2 SYGVKD come from the germline V gene. The DNA of the CDR3 is TGTGCCACCGGGGGGCCCCGGGCGAACACAGATACGCAGTATTTT. Protein: CATGGPRANTDTQYF.

This clone was observed at least ten times. This chain joins TRBV6-1 and TRBJ1-2; tentative D call: TRBD1 (6 bases). V lost 5 bases, J lost 4 bases, and 14 bases lay in between. The CDR3 extends over 14 amino acids. Per germline, CDR1 MNHNS and CDR2 SASEGT. Here the CDR3 reads CASSTPGELYGYTF. The CDR3 DNA sequence: TGTGCCAGCAGTACTCCAGGGGAACTCTATGGCTACACCTTC.

The chain links TRBV7-8 to TRBJ2-3; D may be TRBD1 (7 bases). Germline V CDR1 and CDR2: SGHVS, FQNEAQ. Trimming pared 7 bases from V and 5 bases from J, leaving 19 bases between. The CDR3 length is 15 residues. The DNA for the CDR3 is TGTGCCAGCACCCTAAGGAGGGGGCAGGGAGATACGCAGTATTTT. It translates to CASTLRRGQGDTQYF.

The chain has TRBV18 and TRBJ1-2, with D perhaps matching TRBD1 (5 bases). CDR3 size: 16 residues. The germline V and J ends were trimmed by 9 bases and 0 bases, with 20 bases remaining between them. CDR1 is KGHSH and CDR2 is LQKENI in the germline V gene. CDR3 sequence (DNA): TGTGCCAGTGCCAGTCCAGGGCGGTGGTCTAACTATGGCTACACCTTC. This translates into CASASPGRWSNYGYTF.

The chain is built from TRBV9 and TRBJ2-5, with D unclear. Germline lookup yields CDR1 SGDLS and CDR2 YYNGEE. V shed 3 bases and J shed 5 bases, with 8 bases lying between them. This CDR3 has 12 amino acids. This CDR3 reads CASSGVGETQYF. The CDR3 nucleotides read TGTGCCAGCAGCGGGGTGGGCGAGACCCAGTACTTC.

This chain connects TRBV19 to TRBJ1-2, with D perhaps TRBD1 (6 bases). Germline lookup yields CDR1 LNHDA and CDR2 SQIVND (reference sequence). Deletions cut 10 bases from V and 4 bases from J, with 16 bases between. The CDR3 spans 13 residues. CDR3 protein: CATWPGHSYGYTF. The DNA of the CDR3 is TGTGCCACCTGGCCGGGACATTCCTATGGCTACACCTTC. Full variable domain (rest looked up from reference TRBV19 and TRBJ1-2): DGGITQSPKYLFRKEGQNVTLSCEQNLNHDAMYWYRQDPGQGLRLIYYSQIVNDFQKGDIAEGYSVSREKKESFPLTVTSAQKNPTAFYLCATWPGHSYGYTFGSGTRLTVV.

This rearrangement joins TRBV30 to TRBJ1-1; TRBD1 might be the D (6 bases). The CDR3 contains 13 residues. Per germline, CDR1 GTSNPN and CDR2 SVGIG (reference sequence). V was cut by 2 bases and J by 6 bases, with 13 bases left in between. The CDR3 DNA reads TGTGCCTGGAGTCCGGGACATGGGGCTGAAGCTTTCTTT. Amino acid sequence: CAWSPGHGAEAFF.

The chain employs TRBV2 and TRBJ1-1; weak D call: TRBD1 (5 bases). The CDR3 length is 14 residues. The V gene lost 0 bases and the J gene lost 4 bases, with 9 bases spanning the gap. Germline V gene sequence: CDR1 SNHLY, CDR2 FYNNEI. The CDR3 protein is CASSEAWRGTEAFF. Written as DNA, the CDR3 is TGTGCCAGCAGTGAAGCGTGGAGGGGCACTGAAGCTTTCTTT.